The 9 T cell receptor beta chains below were found in one sample sequenced in a study of CD8+CD57+ T cells in acquired aplastic anemia. The template for TCR beta VDJ and CDR3 sequence profiling was genomic DNA. TCRdb reanalysed the reads using MiXCR and keeps one entry per CDR3 protein. The data show approximately 190,000 distinct CDR3 sequences, with 50% to 75% seen just once and around 45% held by the top ten. The sample was sorted CD4+, CD8+, or CD8+CD57+ T cells (not recorded which) from PBMCs. The receptors shown here come from a human donor with severe aplastic anemia or a healthy control (not recorded which).

The CDR3 reads CASSLQVSDEQYF. CDR3 bases: TGTGCCAGCAGCTTGCAAGTTTCTGACGAGCAGTACTTC. The chain joins TRBV5-6 to TRBJ2-7, with D hard to call. Germline CDR1 is SGHDT and CDR2 is YYEEEE. V lost 1 base to trimming and J lost 5 bases, with 10 bases between them. The CDR3 spans 13 residues.

This clonotype was counted only a few times. V usage is TRBV12-3 or TRBV12-4 and J usage is TRBJ1-2; 7 bases align to TRBD1. The CDR3 contains 13 residues. Germline trimming cut 5 bases from V and 3 bases from J; bases unmatched to any gene: 3. CDR3 DNA: TGTGCCAGCAGTGCCGACAGGGACTATGGCTACACCTTC. Its translation is CASSADRDYGYTF.

The rearrangement links TRBV24-1 to TRBJ2-3; D might be TRBD1 (5 bases). The CDR3 has 14 amino acids. V dropped 3 bases and J dropped 2 bases, with 8 bases sitting between them. Germline V CDR1 and CDR2: KGHDR, SFDVKD. Here the CDR3 DNA reads TGTGCCACCAGTGATCTAGGGGCCACAGATACGCAGTATTTT. Translated: CATSDLGATDTQYF.

In this sample, this clonotype turned up a few times. The chain carries TRBV10-2 and TRBJ2-3; the D gene is possibly TRBD2 (5 bases). V was shortened by 3 bases and J by 1 base, with 11 bases between the two germline ends. Germline V gene data show CDR1 as WSHSY and CDR2 as SAAADI. This CDR3 is built from 15 residues. In DNA, the CDR3 is TGCGCCAGCAGTGACGCTAGCCTTGGCACAGATACGCAGTATTTT. Amino acids: CASSDASLGTDTQYF.

This clonotype was counted at least ten times. The chain links TRBV7-6 to TRBJ1-1; D may be TRBD1 (5 bases). The germline CDR1 and CDR2 sequences are SGHVS and FNYEAQ. The CDR3 has 15 amino acids. Trimming left V 5 bases short and J 6 bases short, with 19 bases between. CDR3 amino acids: CASSQGGPAVSEAFF. The CDR3 DNA sequence: TGTGCCAGCAGCCAGGGAGGACCGGCGGTCTCTGAAGCTTTCTTT.

This clonotype was recorded many times. The gene calls are TRBV29-1 and TRBJ2-3; weak D call: TRBD2 (6 bases). Germline lookup yields CDR1 SQVTM and CDR2 ANQGSEA. The CDR3 loop spans 15 amino acids. Trimming stripped 0 bases from V and 2 bases from J, with 12 bases between. The CDR3: CSVEDQEGYTDTQYF. CDR3 nucleotide sequence: TGCAGCGTTGAAGATCAGGAGGGATACACAGATACGCAGTATTTT.

The chain employs TRBV19 and TRBJ2-3; possibly TRBD2 for D (6 bases). The CDR3 covers 15 residues. The ends were cut back, 6 bases at V and 4 bases at J, with 17 bases in the middle. Germline V lookup: CDR1 LNHDA, CDR2 SQIVND (reference sequence). This chain's CDR3 is CASRPAGRRADTQYF. Here the CDR3 DNA reads TGTGCCAGTAGACCTGCTGGGAGGCGGGCAGATACGCAGTATTTT.

This chain's CDR3 is CSARPSTGGPDTQYF. For the CDR3, the DNA is TGCAGTGCTAGGCCCTCGACGGGAGGGCCAGATACGCAGTATTTT. The chain carries TRBV20-1 and TRBJ2-3; 8 bases fit TRBD2. Germline V CDR1 and CDR2: DFQATT, SNEGSKA (reference sequence). This CDR3 spans 15 amino acids. The J segment lost 4 bases and the V segment lost 3 bases, leaving 9 bases of the junction unmatched.

The chain has TRBV10-1 and TRBJ2-3, with 9 bases fitting TRBD2. V dropped 2 bases and J dropped 5; count of bases not matched to a gene: 8. This CDR3 is built from 16 residues. Looked up from germline, CDR1 is WNHNN and CDR2 is SYGVQD (reference sequence). The CDR3: CASSEGLAGTRDTQYF. The DNA for the CDR3 is TGCGCCAGCAGTGAGGGTCTAGCGGGGACCAGAGATACGCAGTATTTT.